This T cell receptor beta chain was recovered during a study of blood T cell repertoires in COVID-19. The overall study: Both acute and convalescent COVID-19 samples were obtained from the United States, Italy and Spain. T cells, B-cell-depleted T cells, or PBMCs provided the cDNA or gDNA that served as material.

Original processing methods: Amplification of reference gene primers provided the estimated nucleated cell counts. The repertoire was sequenced with immunoSEQ multiplex PCR; TCRdb's copy has only in-frame clones and lacks some. For V, J and clone size, that table is used; D and trimming come from the DNA. This sample has around 30,000 clones; about 91% occur once, and the top ten carry around 2.5%. Trimming pared 0 bases from V and 4 bases from J, leaving 8 bases between. Germline V gene sequence: CDR1 SGHRS, CDR2 YFSETQ. The CDR3 covers 14 residues. Sequenced material: peripheral blood. The TCR originated in a man aged 50 to 59 with active COVID-19. This sequence joins TRBV5-1 and TRBJ1-5, with D tentatively TRBD1 (6 bases). The CDR3 nucleotides read TGCGCCAGCAGCTTGGGGACAGCTAATCAGCCCCAGCATTTT. Translation: CASSLGTANQPQHF.